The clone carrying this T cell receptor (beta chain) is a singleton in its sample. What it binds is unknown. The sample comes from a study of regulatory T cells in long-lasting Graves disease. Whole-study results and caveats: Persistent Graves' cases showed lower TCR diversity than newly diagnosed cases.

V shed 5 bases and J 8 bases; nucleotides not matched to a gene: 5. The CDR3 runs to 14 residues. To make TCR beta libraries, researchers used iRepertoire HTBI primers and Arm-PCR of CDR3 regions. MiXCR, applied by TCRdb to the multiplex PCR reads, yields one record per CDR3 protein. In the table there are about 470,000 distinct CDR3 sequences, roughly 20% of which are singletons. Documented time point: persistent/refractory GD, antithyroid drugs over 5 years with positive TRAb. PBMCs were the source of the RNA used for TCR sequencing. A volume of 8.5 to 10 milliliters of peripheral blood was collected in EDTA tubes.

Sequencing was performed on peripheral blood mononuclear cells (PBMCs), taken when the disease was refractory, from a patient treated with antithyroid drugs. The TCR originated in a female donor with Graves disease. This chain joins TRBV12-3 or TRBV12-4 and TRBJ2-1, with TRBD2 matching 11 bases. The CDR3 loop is CASSRLAGIDEQFF. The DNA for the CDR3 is TGTGCCAGCAGTCGACTAGCGGGAATCGATGAGCAGTTCTTC.